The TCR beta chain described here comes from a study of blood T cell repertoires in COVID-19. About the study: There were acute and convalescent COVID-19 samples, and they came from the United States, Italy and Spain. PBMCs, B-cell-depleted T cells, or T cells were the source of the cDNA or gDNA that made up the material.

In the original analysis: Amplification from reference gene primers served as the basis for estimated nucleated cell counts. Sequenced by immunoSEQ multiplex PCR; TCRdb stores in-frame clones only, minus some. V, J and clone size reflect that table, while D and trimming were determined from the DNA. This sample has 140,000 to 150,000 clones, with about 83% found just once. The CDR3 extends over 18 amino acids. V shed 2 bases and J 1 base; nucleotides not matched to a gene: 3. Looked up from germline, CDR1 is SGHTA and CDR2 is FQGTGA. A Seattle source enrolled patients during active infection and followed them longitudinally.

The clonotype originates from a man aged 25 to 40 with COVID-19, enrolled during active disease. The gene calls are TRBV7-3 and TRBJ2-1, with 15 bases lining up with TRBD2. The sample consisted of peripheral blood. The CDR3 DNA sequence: TGTGCCAGCAGCTTAGGGACTAGCGGGAGGCCTTCCTACAATGAGCAGTTCTTC. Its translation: CASSLGTSGRPSYNEQFF. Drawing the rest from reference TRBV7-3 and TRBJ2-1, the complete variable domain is GAGVSQTPSNKVTEKGKYVELRCDPISGHTALYWYRQSLGQGPEFLIYFQGTGAADDSGLPNDRFFAVRPEGSVSTLKIQRTERGDSAVYLCASSLGTSGRPSYNEQFFGPGTRLTVL.